Listed below are T cell receptor beta chains from one sample, sequenced in a study of identical twins. TCRdb recomputed calls from the 5' RACE reads with MiXCR, one row per CDR3 protein. The repertoire holds just under 650,000 distinct CDR3 sequences, with under 8.5% as singletons. This same sample was also part of a study on yellow fever vaccine responses in identical twins.

Sequenced: PBMCs. The receptors stem from a woman between 18 and 30 years old in good health. The CDR3 runs from the conserved cysteine through the conserved F or W. A row's size may be missing; if present it is once, few, many or a size class.

CDR3 protein,V gene,clone size
CASSLVGTVDSRDNEQFF,TRBV7-6,few
CASSLPLTGELFF,TRBV27,many
CASSLWYQREALEADTQYF,TRBV7-8,few
CASSLIPGLEVVNEQFF,TRBV14,many
CASSPETPWEQYF,TRBV5-1,-
CAIGVGGKRTDTQYF,TRBV10-3,-
CASSSSGTRTSPLHF,TRBV12-3/TRBV12-4,many
CASSPTSGGGTDTQYF,TRBV6-4,few
CASREGLALSYNEQFF,TRBV12-3/TRBV12-4,few
CASSHQGLEETQYF,TRBV5-1,-
CSARAVAGPHTGELFF,TRBV20-1,-
CASSQAYLGADTQYF,TRBV4-1,many
CASSGEQVLNTEAFF,TRBV6-1,few
CASSLDPPGELFF,TRBV5-1,many
CSARDSSGNEQFF,TRBV20-1,few
CSVEFSLVGQQRSNYGYTF,TRBV29-1,few
CATSDFVGQGVSSPNEQFF,TRBV24-1,many
CATSQLAGELGVEQFF,TRBV24-1,-
CASSLQTGGMDGYTF,TRBV6-1,-
CASSLGHRLRYQETQYF,TRBV7-2,few
CSATYVNTGELFF,TRBV20-1,-
CASSLIAPHEQYF,TRBV5-5,-
CASSIFGYNEQFF,TRBV19,-
CASSQGAVEAFF,TRBV3-1,few
CASTYRQGRNEQFF,TRBV27,-
CASCRVIDEKLFF,TRBV12-3/TRBV12-4,many
CSVAGTVHNEQFF,TRBV29-1,few
CASSEGYQDTDTQYF,TRBV2,few
CASSLDGTSVQETQYF,TRBV11-3,few
CASTKTTGGENQPQHF,TRBV12-3/TRBV12-4,many
CASSFTGPRPLHF,TRBV12-3/TRBV12-4,few
CASSAGQMMNYGYTF,TRBV4-1,many
CASSLEGGRYEQYF,TRBV5-1,-
CASSPAQTGELFF,TRBV18,few
CASSTWTDLQETQYF,TRBV7-9,few